The T cell receptor (beta chain) described here comes from a study of T cells in Graves' hyperthyroidism and ophthalmopathy. Study-level results: Blood shared most expanded thyroid clonotypes above 0.001.

Worth noting for this clonotype: Its matching antigen is unknown.

V was shortened by 0 bases and J by 4 bases, with 12 bases between the two germline ends. The CDR3 has 15 amino acids. CDR1 is SGHDN, CDR2 FVKESK, per germline. TCR beta CDR3 region amplification was performed from RNA transcripts. First-round RT-PCR with HTBI primers amplified the TCR CDR3 region. MiXCR, applied by TCRdb to the multiplex PCR reads, yields one record per CDR3 protein. This table has nearly 600,000 distinct CDR3 sequences, roughly 14% appearing once. A roughly 9.7 ml volume of fresh peripheral blood provided the PBMCs. V gene TRBV14 combines with J gene TRBJ1-2; unclear D gene. This clonotype was sampled from a woman aged 25 to 39 with Graves' hyperthyroidism that later progressed to Graves' ophthalmopathy. The sample was blood. CDR3 nucleotide sequence: TGTGCCAGCAGCCAAGATGCGTTCTCGCGCTATGGCTACACCTTC. The encoded protein is CASSQDAFSRYGYTF.